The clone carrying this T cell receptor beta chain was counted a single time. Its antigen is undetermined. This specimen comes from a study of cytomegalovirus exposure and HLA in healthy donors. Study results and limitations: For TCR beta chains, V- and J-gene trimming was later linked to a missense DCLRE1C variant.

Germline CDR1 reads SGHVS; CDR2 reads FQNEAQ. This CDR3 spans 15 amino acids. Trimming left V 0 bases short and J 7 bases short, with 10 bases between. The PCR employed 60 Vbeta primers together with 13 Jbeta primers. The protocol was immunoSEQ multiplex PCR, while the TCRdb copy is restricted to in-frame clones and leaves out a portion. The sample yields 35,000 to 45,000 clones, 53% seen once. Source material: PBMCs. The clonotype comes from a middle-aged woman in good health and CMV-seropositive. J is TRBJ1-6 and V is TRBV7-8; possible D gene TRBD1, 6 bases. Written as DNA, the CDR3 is TGTGCCAGCAGCTTAGCGCAGGGGAGCAATTCACCCCTCCACTTT. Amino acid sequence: CASSLAQGSNSPLHF.